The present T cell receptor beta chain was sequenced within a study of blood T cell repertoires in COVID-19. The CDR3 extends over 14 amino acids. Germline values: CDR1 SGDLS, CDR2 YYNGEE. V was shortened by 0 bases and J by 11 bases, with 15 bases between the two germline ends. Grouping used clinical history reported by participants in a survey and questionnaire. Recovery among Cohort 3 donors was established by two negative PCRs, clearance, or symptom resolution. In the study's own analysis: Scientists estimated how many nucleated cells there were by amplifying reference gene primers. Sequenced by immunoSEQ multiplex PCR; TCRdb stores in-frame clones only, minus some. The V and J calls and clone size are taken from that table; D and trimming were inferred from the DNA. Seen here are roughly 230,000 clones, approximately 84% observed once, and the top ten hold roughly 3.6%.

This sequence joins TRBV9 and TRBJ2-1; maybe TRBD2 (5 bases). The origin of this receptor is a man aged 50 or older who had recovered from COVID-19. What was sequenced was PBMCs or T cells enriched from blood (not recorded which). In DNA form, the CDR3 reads TGTGCCAGCAGCGTAGATCCATGGCTAGCTCAGCAGTTCTTC. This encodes CASSVDPWLAQQFF.